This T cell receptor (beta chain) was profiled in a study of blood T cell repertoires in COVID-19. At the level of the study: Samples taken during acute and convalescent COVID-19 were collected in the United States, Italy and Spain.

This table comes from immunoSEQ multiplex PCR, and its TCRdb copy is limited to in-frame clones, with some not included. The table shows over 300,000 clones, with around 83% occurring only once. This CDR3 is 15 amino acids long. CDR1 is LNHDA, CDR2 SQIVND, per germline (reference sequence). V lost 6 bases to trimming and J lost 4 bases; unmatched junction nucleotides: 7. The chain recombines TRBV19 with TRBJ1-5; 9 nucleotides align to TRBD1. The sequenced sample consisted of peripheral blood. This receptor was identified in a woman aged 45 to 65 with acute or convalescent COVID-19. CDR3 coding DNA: TGTGCCAGTAGCGCCGGGACAGGGTTAAATCAGCCCCAGCATTTT. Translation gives CASSAGTGLNQPQHF.